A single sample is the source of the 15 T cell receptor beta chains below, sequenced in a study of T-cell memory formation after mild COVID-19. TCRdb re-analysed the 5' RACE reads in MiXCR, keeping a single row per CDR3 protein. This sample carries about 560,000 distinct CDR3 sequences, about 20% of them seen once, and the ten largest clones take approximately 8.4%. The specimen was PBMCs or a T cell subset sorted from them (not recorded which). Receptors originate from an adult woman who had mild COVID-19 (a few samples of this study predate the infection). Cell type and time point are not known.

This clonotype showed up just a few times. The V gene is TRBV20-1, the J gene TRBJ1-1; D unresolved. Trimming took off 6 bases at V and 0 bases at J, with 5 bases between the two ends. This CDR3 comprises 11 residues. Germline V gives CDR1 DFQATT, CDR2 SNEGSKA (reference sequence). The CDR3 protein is CSAEVNTEAFF. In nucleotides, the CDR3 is TGCAGTGCCGAAGTGAACACTGAAGCTTTCTTT.

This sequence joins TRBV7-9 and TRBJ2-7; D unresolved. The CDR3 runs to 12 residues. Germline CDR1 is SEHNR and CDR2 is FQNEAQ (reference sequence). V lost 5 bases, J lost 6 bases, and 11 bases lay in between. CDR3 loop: CASSIGSLEQYF. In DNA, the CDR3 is TGTGCCAGCAGCATTGGATCTCTCGAGCAGTACTTC.

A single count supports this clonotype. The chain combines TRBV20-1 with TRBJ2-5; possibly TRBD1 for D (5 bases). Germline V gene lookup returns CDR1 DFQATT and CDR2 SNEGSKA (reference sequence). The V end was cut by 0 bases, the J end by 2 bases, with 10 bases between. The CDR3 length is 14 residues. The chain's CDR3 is CSARDARAQETQYF. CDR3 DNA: TGCAGTGCTAGAGATGCCAGGGCACAAGAGACCCAGTACTTC.

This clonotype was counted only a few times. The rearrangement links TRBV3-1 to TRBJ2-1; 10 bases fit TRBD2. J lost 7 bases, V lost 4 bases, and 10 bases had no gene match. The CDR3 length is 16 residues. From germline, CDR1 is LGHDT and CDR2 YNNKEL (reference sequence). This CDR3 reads CASSPWGAGGPNEQFF. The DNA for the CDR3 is TGTGCCAGCAGCCCCTGGGGAGCGGGAGGGCCAAATGAGCAGTTCTTC.

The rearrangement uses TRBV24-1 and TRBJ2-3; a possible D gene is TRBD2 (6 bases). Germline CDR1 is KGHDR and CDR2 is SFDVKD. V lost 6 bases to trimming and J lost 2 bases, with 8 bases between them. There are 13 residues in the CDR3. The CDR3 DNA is TGTGCCACCAGTCGGGACTTCACAGATACGCAGTATTTT. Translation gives CATSRDFTDTQYF.

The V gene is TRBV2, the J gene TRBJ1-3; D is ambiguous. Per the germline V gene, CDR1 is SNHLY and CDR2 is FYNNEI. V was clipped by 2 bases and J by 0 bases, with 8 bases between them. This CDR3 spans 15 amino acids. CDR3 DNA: TGTGCCAGCAGTGAATACGGGAACTCTGGAAACACCATATATTTT. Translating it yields CASSEYGNSGNTIYF. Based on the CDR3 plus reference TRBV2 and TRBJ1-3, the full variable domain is EPEVTQTPSHQVTQMGQEVILRCVPISNHLYFYWYRQILGQKVEFLVSFYNNEISEKSEIFDDQFSVERPDGSNFTLKIRSTKLEDSAMYFCASSEYGNSGNTIYFGEGSWLTVV.

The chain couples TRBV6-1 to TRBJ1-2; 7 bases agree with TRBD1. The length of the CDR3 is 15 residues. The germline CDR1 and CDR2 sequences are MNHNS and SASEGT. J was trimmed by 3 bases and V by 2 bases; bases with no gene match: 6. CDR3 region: CASSEQTGVDYGYTF. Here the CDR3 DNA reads TGTGCCAGCAGTGAACAAACAGGGGTTGACTATGGCTACACCTTC.

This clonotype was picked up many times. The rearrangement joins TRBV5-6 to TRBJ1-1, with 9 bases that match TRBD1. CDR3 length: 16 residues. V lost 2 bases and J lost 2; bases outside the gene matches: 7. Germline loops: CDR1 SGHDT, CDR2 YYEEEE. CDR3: CASSFTGTGRNTEAFF. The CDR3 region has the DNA TGTGCCAGCAGCTTTACCGGGACAGGGCGTAACACTGAAGCTTTCTTT.

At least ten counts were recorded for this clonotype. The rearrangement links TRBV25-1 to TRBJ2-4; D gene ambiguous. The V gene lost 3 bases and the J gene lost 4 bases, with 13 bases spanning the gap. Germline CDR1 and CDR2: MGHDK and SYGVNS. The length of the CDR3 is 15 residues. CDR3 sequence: CASSEGSVSKNIQYF. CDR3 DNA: TGTGCCAGCAGTGAGGGTTCGGTTTCGAAAAACATTCAGTACTTC.

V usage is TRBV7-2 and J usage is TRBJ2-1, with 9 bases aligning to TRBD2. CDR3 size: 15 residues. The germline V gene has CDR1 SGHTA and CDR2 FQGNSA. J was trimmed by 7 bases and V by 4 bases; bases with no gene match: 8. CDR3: CASSYLAGLGNEQFF. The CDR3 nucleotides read TGTGCCAGCAGCTACCTAGCGGGACTTGGTAATGAGCAGTTCTTC.

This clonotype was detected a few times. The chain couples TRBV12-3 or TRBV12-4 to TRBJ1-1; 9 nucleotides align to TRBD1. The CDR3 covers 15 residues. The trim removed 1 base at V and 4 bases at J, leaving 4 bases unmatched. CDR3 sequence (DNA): TGTGCCAGCAGTTTAGAACAGGGGGCCGGCACTGAAGCTTTCTTT. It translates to CASSLEQGAGTEAFF.

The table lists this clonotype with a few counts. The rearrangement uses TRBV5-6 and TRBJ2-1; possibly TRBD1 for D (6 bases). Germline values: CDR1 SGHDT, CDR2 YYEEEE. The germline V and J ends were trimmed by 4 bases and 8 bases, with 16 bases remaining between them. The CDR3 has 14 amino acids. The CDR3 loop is CASSALTGPDEQFF. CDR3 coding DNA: TGTGCCAGCAGCGCCTTAACAGGGCCCGATGAGCAGTTCTTC.

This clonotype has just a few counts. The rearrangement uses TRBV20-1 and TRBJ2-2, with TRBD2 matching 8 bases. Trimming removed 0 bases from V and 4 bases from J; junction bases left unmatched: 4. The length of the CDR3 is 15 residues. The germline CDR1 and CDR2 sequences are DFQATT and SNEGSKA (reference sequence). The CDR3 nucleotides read TGCAGTGCTAGAGACCATAGCGGGGCCACCGGGGAGCTGTTTTTT. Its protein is CSARDHSGATGELFF.

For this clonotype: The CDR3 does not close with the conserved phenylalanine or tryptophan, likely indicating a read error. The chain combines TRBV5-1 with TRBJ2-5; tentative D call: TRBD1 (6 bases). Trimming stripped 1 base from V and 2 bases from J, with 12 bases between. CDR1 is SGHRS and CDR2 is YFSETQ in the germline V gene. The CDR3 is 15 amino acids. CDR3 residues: CASSLLGDTQETQYL. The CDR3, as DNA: TGCGCCAGCAGCTTGTTGGGGGACACACAAGAGACCCAGTACTTA.

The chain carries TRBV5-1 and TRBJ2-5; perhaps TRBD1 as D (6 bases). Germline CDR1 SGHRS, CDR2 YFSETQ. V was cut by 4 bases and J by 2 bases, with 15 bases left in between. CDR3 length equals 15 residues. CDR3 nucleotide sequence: TGCGCCAGCAGCCGGTCTCAGGGGTCTCAAGAGACCCAGTACTTC. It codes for CASSRSQGSQETQYF.